This T cell receptor beta chain was recovered during a study of T cell repertoires in cytomegalovirus infection. The sample holds a few counts of this clonotype. Its specificity is not known. From the reads, TCRdb called clonotypes with MiXCR, one entry per CDR3 protein. Here the sample spans about 830,000 distinct CDR3 sequences, approximately 29% being singletons. J lost 8 bases, V lost 1 base, and 6 bases had no gene match. Germline values: CDR1 SGHVS, CDR2 FNYEAQ. This CDR3 has 15 amino acids. The genes are TRBV7-6 and TRBJ2-1; 9 nucleotides match TRBD2. Source: cultured CD8+ T cells from PBMCs, taken from culture after CMV antigen stimulation. This TCR came from a human donor in good health (CMV status not recorded). Some clones in this sample may be carry-over from other donors' samples. The CDR3 region is CASSLGSSGDDEQFF. CDR3 coding DNA: TGTGCCAGCAGCTTAGGGTCTAGCGGGGACGATGAGCAGTTCTTC.